Detailed here is one T cell receptor (beta chain). This clone has more than one count but fewer than ten. Its antigen specificity is not known. Base-call qualities are not available, and no considerably larger clone is one nucleotide away. CDR1 and CDR2 (SGHRS, YFSETQ) derive from the germline V gene. After removal of 1 base from V and 7 bases from J, the junction retains 7 bases not matched to a gene. From cysteine to phenylalanine, the CDR3 is 15 amino acids long. Of all the DNA, just the CDR3 is kept, 45 bases in frame from base 1. This sample was taken from a study of shared clonotypes between healthy human individuals (dated by TCRdb to 2020 to 2021). Regarding the research as a whole: Three men and a couple of women, aged 18 to 49 years, made up the cohort. For each donor, CD4 naive and CD4 memory were each given three plates, CD8 naive was given two plates, and CD8 memory was given one plate. To estimate repertoire size and how much clonotype sharing occurs between individuals, the study deeply sequenced the blood TCR repertoires of five healthy adults. To increase sequencing depth and limit assay-specific biases, different laboratories used diverse techniques to prepare libraries and sequence TCR repertoires. Leukapheresis yielded between about 0.9 and 9.5 billion PBMCs per donor. Overall study results and their limits: Sharing across a handful of donors was observed for approximately 5% of naive CD4, under 4% of naive CD8, 2% to 2.5% of memory CD4, and roughly 0.4% of memory CD8 clonotypes. Naive subsets generally had larger estimated clonotype richness than memory subsets. Based on pairwise subsampling, the degree of clonotype sharing among donors was expected to be affected by sequencing depth. Rarefaction of sorted-subset datasets indicated incomplete sequencing despite the large sequencing depth. Sampling was restricted to blood, and TCR repertoires in tissue are likely to differ from TCR repertoires in blood. Compared with non-shared clonotypes, the clonotypes found in all four sorted-subset donors had higher generation probabilities. The small number of donors limited the genetic and exposure-history diversity represented.

TCR CDR3 regions were amplified from genomic DNA by multiplex PCR using the deep immunoSEQ assay. For each cell subset, the extracted genomic DNA was distributed evenly across all wells of several immunoSEQ 96-well plates, and each plate served as one replicate. Each replicate PCR for sorted subsets received 150 to 250 ng genomic DNA, equal to about 30,000 T cell genomes. Purified libraries were measured with a Qubit 3.0 fluorometer, size-checked on a Bioanalyzer 2100, and measured again with the KAPA Library Quantification kit. Every immunoSEQ 96-well plate was sequenced on a separate single-read 150-cycle Illumina NextSeq 550 flow cell. On the study's bioinformatics: The immunoSEQ output contained only junctional sequences without quality scores, so filtering could not match that applied to full-length reads. To assign V/J genes and CDR3, sequences were annotated against IMGT germline references using PyIR, a Python wrapper for IgBLAST v1.9. Reads with weak V/J assignments (E-value above 1e-6), missing CDR3, stop codons, out-of-frame junctions, or ambiguous translated residues were removed. V3J clonotypes were defined as sequences sharing the same inferred V gene, J gene, and CDR3 amino acid sequence. To compute the percentage overlap between repertoires, the number of shared unique clonotypes was divided by the size of the smaller repertoire. Three approaches were used to assess repertoire richness: RTK rarefaction, the Chao1 estimator, and Recon v2.1 estimates of unobserved clonotypes. Generation probabilities were computed with OLGA for all TCRbeta clonotypes obtained by the gDNA method from a handful of donors. TCRdb re-hosts the immuneACCESS table, in-frame sequences only. Its copies lack some clones; in the studies checked, an unresolved V gene accounts for under half of them, and the cause for the rest is not known. V, J and clone size are taken as reported in that table, and D and trimming were inferred from the DNA itself. For this sample there are around 940,000 clones; 70% to 85% appear just once. About 1.5% of the sample goes to the ten largest clones.

The donors were healthy, HIV-negative adults with no recently reported acute infections or vaccinations. Every donor was a Caucasian adult living in Nashville, Tennessee, USA. CD4+ T cells were enriched by magnetic negative selection, after which naive cells were positively selected on CD45RA and the negative fraction was taken as the memory subset. Blood was obtained by leukapheresis, after which PBMCs were separated by Ficoll-Histopaque density gradient centrifugation and cryopreserved in liquid nitrogen vapor phase. Purity and quantity of every magnetically sorted T cell population were checked by analytical flow cytometry. From each sorted fraction, genomic DNA was isolated and quantified by UV absorbance on a Nanodrop 2000c.

Rearrangement joined TRBV5-1 to TRBJ2-2; 7 central nucleotides agree with TRBD1. The clonotype was recovered from a man between 18 and 29 years old in good health. Sequenced material: memory CD4+ T cells sorted from blood. In the paper's terms, the cell subset or site label means: CD45RA-negative fraction. The DNA sequence is as follows: TGCGCCAGCAGCTTGATGGGACAGCTTAACGGGGAGCTGTTTTTT. Its product reads: CASSLMGQLNGELFF.